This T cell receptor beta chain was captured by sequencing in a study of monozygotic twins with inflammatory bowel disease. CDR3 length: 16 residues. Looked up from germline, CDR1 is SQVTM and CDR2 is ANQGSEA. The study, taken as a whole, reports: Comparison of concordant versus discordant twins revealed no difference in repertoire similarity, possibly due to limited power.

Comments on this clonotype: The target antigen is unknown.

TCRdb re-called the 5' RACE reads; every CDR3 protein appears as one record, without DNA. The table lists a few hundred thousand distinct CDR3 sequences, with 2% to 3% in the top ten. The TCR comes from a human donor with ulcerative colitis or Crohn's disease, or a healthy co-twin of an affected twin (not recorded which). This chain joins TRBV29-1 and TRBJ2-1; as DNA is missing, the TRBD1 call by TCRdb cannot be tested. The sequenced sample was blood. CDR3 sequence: CSASGATALSGYEQFF.